This T cell receptor beta chain is from a study of CXCR3-negative and CXCR3-positive naive CD8 T cells. The overall study: Summed over all libraries, TRB reads came to roughly 150 million, with about 1.5 +/- 0.3 million per library. Notes on the study in general: TRB CDR3 hydrophobicity was greater in CXCR3-positive naive cells than in CXCR3-negative naive cells. Naive CXCR3-positive and CXCR3-negative cells shared TRBV-TRBJ usage; memory cells diverged. TCR interaction strength was inferred from TRB CDR3 physicochemistry, as CD5 matched across naive subsets.

UMI-labeled TRB cDNA libraries were prepared by 5' RACE. From its re-call of the 5' RACE reads, TCRdb lists each CDR3 protein once, without DNA. The sample has roughly 100,000 distinct CDR3 sequences, and its top ten clones hold roughly 0.38%. In regard to this clonotype: The target antigen is unknown.

A CD45RO-CCR7+CD27+CD95- profile was what naive CD8+ T cells displayed. CDR3 size: 16 residues. CDR1 MNHNS and CDR2 SASEGT come from the germline V gene. V gene TRBV6-1 combines with J gene TRBJ2-1. The sequence came from a human donor in good health. Some clones in this sample may be carry-over from other donors' samples. The sample was naive CXCR3+ CD8+ T cells from blood. Subset indicated: CD45RO-CCR7+CD27+CD95- naive CD8+ T cells expressing CXCR3 (TNR3+). The CDR3 loop is CASSISLAKSYNERFF.